This T cell receptor (beta chain) came from a study of response to subunit inactivated influenza vaccine (dated by TCRdb to the late 2010s). About the investigation overall: Deep quantitative profiling of the T cell receptor repertoire was used in the study to follow responses to a trivalent subunit inactivated influenza vaccine.

The CDR3 runs 14 residues from the cysteine to the phenylalanine. The CDR3 DNA has 42 bases and is translated from base 1. CDR1 SGHKS and CDR2 YYEKEE are derived from the germline V gene (reference sequence). V and J lose 0 bases and 11 bases, and a span of 17 bases separates them. Overall study results and their limits: It was suggested by the authors that each seasonal influenza vaccination may recruit only a limited number of new T cells.

Remarks on this clonotype: Its antigen remains undetermined. No per-base quality is available; no much larger clone lies one base away.

Library method: RT-PCR. Sequencing took place on an Illumina HiSeq 2500. TCRdb redid the processing of the public reads, applying fastp at Q25 and MiXCR, and retained in-frame beta chains. Under each unique CDR3 protein, matching rows form one entry showing the most common genes and DNA. The sample table records approximately 520,000 distinct CDR3 sequences; 16% of these occur just once. The top ten hold roughly 3% of the sample. The material was CD4+ T cells sorted from PBMCs, obtained about 24 months after vaccination. The receptor chain draws on TRBV5-5 and TRBJ1-1; the D segment could be TRBD1, given 6 matching bases. The sequence came from a man between 50 and 75 years old who received an inactivated influenza vaccine. Donor details come from another sample of the same person, matched by shared clones. The nucleotide sequence is TGTGCCAGCAGCTTGGAGCGGATCGGCAGGGGTGCTTTCTTT. Its amino acids are CASSLERIGRGAFF.